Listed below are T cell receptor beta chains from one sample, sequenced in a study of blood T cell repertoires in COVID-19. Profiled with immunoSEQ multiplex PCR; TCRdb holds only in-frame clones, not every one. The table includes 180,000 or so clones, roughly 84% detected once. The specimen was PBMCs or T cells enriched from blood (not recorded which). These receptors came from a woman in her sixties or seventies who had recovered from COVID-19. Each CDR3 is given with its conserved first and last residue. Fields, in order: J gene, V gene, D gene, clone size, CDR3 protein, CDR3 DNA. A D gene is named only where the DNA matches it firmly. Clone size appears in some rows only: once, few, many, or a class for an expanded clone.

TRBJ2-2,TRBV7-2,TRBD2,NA,CASSPRSGRITGELFF,TGTGCCAGCAGCCCACGTAGCGGGAGGATAACCGGGGAGCTGTTTTTT
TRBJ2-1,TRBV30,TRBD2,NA,CACGGAGASSYNEQFF,TGTGCCTGTGGAGGGGCGGGAGCCTCCTCCTACAATGAGCAGTTCTTC
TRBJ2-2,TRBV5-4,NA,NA,CASSAGTRTNTGELFF,TGTGCCAGCAGCGCCGGGACACGGACGAACACCGGGGAGCTGTTTTTT
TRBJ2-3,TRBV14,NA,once,CASSPGLPTDTQYF,TGTGCCAGCAGCCCCGGACTGCCCACAGATACGCAGTATTTT
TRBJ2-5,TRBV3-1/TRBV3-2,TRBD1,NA,CASSQGRWQGVAQYF,TGTGCCAGCAGCCAAGGTCGATGGCAGGGGGTGGCCCAGTACTTC
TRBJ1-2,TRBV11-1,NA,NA,CASRPDLNYGYTF,TGTGCCAGCAGACCCGACTTAAACTATGGCTACACCTTC
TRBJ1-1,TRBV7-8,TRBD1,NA,CASSLQTGVNTEAFF,TGTGCCAGCAGCTTACAGACAGGGGTGAACACTGAAGCTTTCTTT
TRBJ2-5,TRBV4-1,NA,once,CASSQDSQGPLSQETQYF,TGCGCCAGCAGCCAAGACTCCCAGGGTCCCTTGAGCCAAGAGACCCAGTACTTC
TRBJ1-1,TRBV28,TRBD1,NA,CASSFFGLDRLGGEAFF,TGTGCCAGCAGTTTTTTTGGGCTGGACAGGTTGGGGGGTGAAGCTTTCTTT
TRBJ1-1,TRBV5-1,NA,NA,CASSGGNTEAFF,TGCGCCAGCAGTGGCGGGAACACTGAAGCTTTCTTT